The 30 T cell receptor beta chains below were found in one sample sequenced in a study of blood T cell repertoires in COVID-19. TCRdb's copy holds only in-frame clones and misses some; the assay was immunoSEQ multiplex PCR. The sample carries 20,000 to 25,000 clones, roughly four fifths recorded once. Sequences were obtained from peripheral blood. The receptors shown here come from a human donor in a cohort sampled during active or convalescent COVID-19.

The J gene is TRBJ1-2, the V gene TRBV19; no firm D call. Trimming cost V 2 bases and J 3 bases, with 13 bases left between them. The CDR3 covers 15 residues. Germline-derived CDR1 and CDR2 are LNHDA and SQIVND (reference sequence). The CDR3 loop is CASSIITTTHYGYTF. For the CDR3, the DNA is TGTGCCAGTAGTATAATTACAACCACCCACTATGGCTACACCTTC.

The gene calls are TRBV7-2 and TRBJ1-5; TRBD1 matches 8 bases. This CDR3 is built from 15 residues. Germline V lookup: CDR1 SGHTA, CDR2 FQGNSA. The J segment lost 5 bases and the V segment lost 5 bases, leaving 8 bases of the junction unmatched. The CDR3 DNA is TGTGCCAGCAGCCCGCGGACAGGGCCTTATCAGCCCCAGCATTTT. It specifies CASSPRTGPYQPQHF.

The rearrangement links TRBV6-5 to TRBJ1-5; 7 positions agree with TRBD1. CDR1 MNHEY and CDR2 SVGAGI come from the germline V gene. J was trimmed by 9 bases and V by 5 bases; bases with no gene match: 10. This CDR3 contains 14 residues. CDR3 amino acids: CASSIQGPRWPQHF. The DNA of the CDR3 is TGTGCCAGCAGTATACAGGGGCCCCGGTGGCCCCAGCATTTT.

The J gene is TRBJ1-2, the V gene TRBV9; D unclear. This CDR3 spans 13 amino acids. Between the trimmed V and J ends, which lost 0 bases and 4 bases, there was a span of 7 bases. CDR1 SGDLS and CDR2 YYNGEE come from the germline V gene. The DNA of the CDR3 is TGTGCCAGCAGCGTAGCCCAGTCCTATGGCTACACCTTC. It specifies CASSVAQSYGYTF.

This rearrangement joins TRBV6-5 to TRBJ1-1; D perhaps matches TRBD1 (5 bases). The CDR3 runs 15 residues. Germline CDR1 reads MNHEY; CDR2 reads SVGAGI. With 2 bases removed from V and 7 bases from J, the gap between germline ends came to 17 bases. The CDR3 spells CASSYPVPPGGEAFF. CDR3 coding DNA: TGTGCCAGCAGTTACCCGGTACCACCCGGGGGTGAAGCTTTCTTT.

In this sample, this clone turned up a few times. The V gene is TRBV5-4, the J gene TRBJ1-2; D gene uncertain. Trimming left V 4 bases short and J 4 bases short, with 17 bases between. Germline V gives CDR1 SGHNT, CDR2 YYREEE (reference sequence). CDR3 length: 15 residues. The chain's CDR3 is CASSGRGEIRYGYTF. The CDR3 DNA sequence: TGTGCCAGCAGCGGGAGAGGCGAGATTCGCTATGGCTACACCTTC.

This chain joins TRBV6-1 and TRBJ2-7; 9 nucleotides line up with TRBD1. The germline gives CDR1 MNHNS, CDR2 SASEGT. V gave up 3 bases and J gave up 4 bases; unmatched junction bases: 7. The CDR3 consists of 15 residues. Here the CDR3 DNA reads TGTGCCAGCAGTGATGGACAGGGGAAATCATACGAGCAGTACTTC. It codes for CASSDGQGKSYEQYF.

In DNA form, the CDR3 reads TGTGCCAGCAGCGTAGACCCTCGAGGGTACGGAAACACCATATATTTT. Its translation: CASSVDPRGYGNTIYF. The genes are TRBV9 and TRBJ1-3; D unclear. CDR3 length equals 16 residues. V was cut by 0 bases and J by 4 bases, with 14 bases left in between. Germline V gives CDR1 SGDLS, CDR2 YYNGEE.

The rearrangement joins TRBV18 to TRBJ2-7; D is perhaps TRBD2 (5 bases). The CDR3 consists of 14 residues. Germline V gene sequence: CDR1 KGHSH, CDR2 LQKENI. V lost 5 bases and J 3 bases, leaving 14 bases between the germline ends. The CDR3 here is CASSSKGADYEQYV. CDR3 DNA: TGTGCCAGCTCATCAAAGGGAGCAGACTACGAGCAGTACGTC.

The chain carries TRBV2 and TRBJ2-1, with TRBD2 matching 10 bases. The CDR3 extends over 15 amino acids. J gave up 9 bases and V 6 bases, and 11 bases lay outside the gene matches. Germline loops: CDR1 SNHLY, CDR2 FYNNEI. The CDR3 loop is CASSATGAGGGEQFF. CDR3 DNA sequence: TGTGCCAGCAGCGCCACAGGAGCGGGAGGGGGTGAGCAGTTCTTC.

CDR3 bases: TGTGCCAGCTCCTCCGGGACAGGGAAAGGTTTTGGCTATGGCTACACCTTC. Its translation is CASSSGTGKGFGYGYTF. The rearrangement uses TRBV18 and TRBJ1-2, with 9 bases lining up with TRBD1. This CDR3 is 17 amino acids long. J lost 4 bases, V lost 6 bases, and 15 bases had no gene match. CDR1 and CDR2 from the germline V gene are KGHSH and LQKENI.

This clone was picked up a small number of times. The CDR3 DNA reads as TGTGCCAGCAGCACCACTCACTTCTCTGGAAACACCATATATTTT. Encoded protein: CASSTTHFSGNTIYF. The chain carries TRBV9 and TRBJ1-3; D gene ambiguous. Germline values: CDR1 SGDLS, CDR2 YYNGEE. The CDR3 sequence is 15 residues long. Trimming took 4 bases from V and 0 from J, leaving 11 bases between them. Based on the CDR3 plus reference TRBV9 and TRBJ1-3, the full variable domain is DSGVTQTPKHLITATGQRVTLRCSPRSGDLSVYWYQQSLDQGLQFLIQYYNGEERAKGNILERFSAQQFPDLHSELNLSSLELGDSALYFCASSTTHFSGNTIYFGEGSWLTVV.

The gene calls are TRBV6-2 or TRBV6-3 and TRBJ1-1; D is uncertain. The CDR3 is made up of 16 amino acids. Germline-derived CDR1 and CDR2 are MNHEY and SVGEGT. V was trimmed by 2 bases and J by 0 bases, leaving 13 bases between them. CDR3 loop: CASSYLRPALNTEAFF. In DNA form, the CDR3 reads TGTGCCAGCAGTTACCTCCGCCCAGCGCTGAACACTGAAGCTTTCTTT.

The genes are TRBV7-9 and TRBJ2-3; 9 bases are shared with TRBD1. The trim removed 5 bases at V and 4 bases at J, leaving 7 bases unmatched. This CDR3 comprises 15 residues. Germline V gives CDR1 SEHNR, CDR2 FQNEAQ (reference sequence). In DNA, the CDR3 is TGTGCCAGCAGCCGAGGGACAGGGAACGCAGATACGCAGTATTTT. This sequence encodes CASSRGTGNADTQYF.

This clone was observed once. V usage is TRBV6-5 and J usage is TRBJ1-5, with D tentatively TRBD1 (6 bases). The CDR3 has 14 amino acids. V was trimmed by 6 bases and J by 3 bases, leaving 12 bases between them. Germline assignment: CDR1 MNHEY and CDR2 SVGAGI. CDR3 amino acids: CASSPTGNNQPQHF. The CDR3 bases are TGTGCCAGCAGCCCGACAGGCAACAATCAGCCCCAGCATTTT.

The chain links TRBV6-6 to TRBJ2-1; 7 nucleotides match TRBD2. In germline, CDR1 is MNHNY, CDR2 SVGAGI (reference sequence). Trimming cost V 2 bases and J 13 bases; bases outside gene matches: 5. CDR3 length: 12 residues. CDR3 DNA: TGTGCCAGCAGTTACGCCCGGGACTATCAGTTCTTC. Translated, it gives CASSYARDYQFF.

CDR3 region: CASSLDGGGNQPQHF. CDR3 sequence (DNA): TGCGCCAGCAGCTTGGACGGGGGAGGCAATCAGCCCCAGCATTTT. V and J are TRBV5-1 and TRBJ1-5; D might be TRBD1 (5 bases). The CDR3 totals 15 residues. V lost 0 bases, J lost 2 bases, and 9 bases lay in between. Germline V gene lookup returns CDR1 SGHRS and CDR2 YFSETQ.

V and J are TRBV3-1 (or the pseudogene TRBV3-2) and TRBJ2-5, with D perhaps TRBD2 (6 bases). There are 14 residues in the CDR3. V gave up 4 bases and J gave up 5 bases, with 14 bases separating them. Germline CDR1 and CDR2: LGHDT and YNNKEL (reference sequence). CDR3 in amino acids: CASSLAGSEETQYF. For the CDR3, the DNA is TGTGCCAGCAGCCTAGCCGGGAGCGAGGAGACCCAGTACTTC.

The chain links TRBV6-2 or TRBV6-3 to TRBJ2-1; D may be TRBD1 (5 bases). The CDR3 totals 17 residues. Trimming pared 6 bases from V and 6 bases from J, leaving 24 bases between. The germline gives CDR1 MNHEY, CDR2 SVGEGT. The DNA for the CDR3 is TGTGCCAGCAGCCCTCCCCCCTCAGGGCTACTACCCAATGAGCAGTTCTTC. Translating gives CASSPPPSGLLPNEQFF.

This chain links TRBV4-2 with TRBJ2-3; 12 bases fit TRBD2. Trimming at V came to 5 bases and at J to 4 bases, leaving 7 bases not matched to a gene. This CDR3 has 16 amino acids. The germline CDR1 and CDR2 sequences are LGHNA and YNFKEQ. CDR3 coding DNA: TGTGCCAGCAGCGGACGGACTAGCGGGGTACCAGATACGCAGTATTTT. It translates to CASSGRTSGVPDTQYF.

This clone was seen a single time. V usage is TRBV4-3 and J usage is TRBJ2-1; a weak D match, TRBD1 (5 bases). Germline V gene data show CDR1 as LGHNA and CDR2 as YSLEER. The CDR3 length is 14 residues. V was pared by 3 bases and J by 8 bases, with 14 bases between. CDR3 residues: CASSQDTRGDEQFF. In nucleotides, the CDR3 is TGCGCCAGCAGCCAGGACACCCGCGGCGATGAGCAGTTCTTC.

This rearrangement joins TRBV3-1 (or the pseudogene TRBV3-2) to TRBJ2-2; 10 nucleotides line up with TRBD1. The CDR3 extends over 17 amino acids. Germline assignment: CDR1 LGHDT and CDR2 YNNKEL (reference sequence). V lost 2 bases and J lost 1; bases outside the gene matches: 4. The CDR3 DNA reads TGTGCCAGCAGCCAATGGTGGACAGGGGGGAACACCGGGGAGCTGTTTTTT. Translation gives CASSQWWTGGNTGELFF.

V and J are TRBV7-2 and TRBJ1-3; 11 positions agree with TRBD1. Trimming at V came to 0 bases and at J to 4 bases, leaving 8 bases not matched to a gene. CDR1 SGHTA and CDR2 FQGNSA come from the germline V gene. The CDR3 is 18 residues long. This CDR3 reads CASSLAGQGVFSGNTIYF. As DNA, the CDR3 is TGTGCCAGCAGCTTAGCGGGACAGGGGGTTTTCTCCGGAAACACCATATATTTT.

The genes are TRBV10-3 and TRBJ2-1; D unresolved. Looked up from germline, CDR1 is ENHRY and CDR2 is SYGVKD. V was trimmed by 9 bases and J by 5 bases, leaving 14 bases between them. The CDR3 consists of 13 residues. CDR3 sequence reads: CAMSDPPHNEQFF. The CDR3 bases are TGTGCCATGAGCGACCCCCCCCACAATGAGCAGTTCTTC.

A few counts support this clone. The chain joins TRBV5-1 to TRBJ2-1; D is possibly TRBD2 (6 bases). Germline assignment: CDR1 SGHRS and CDR2 YFSETQ. This CDR3 has 16 residues. V lost 0 bases to trimming and J lost 0 bases, with 10 bases between them. The CDR3 coding sequence is TGCGCCAGCAGCTTGGCGGGGGTCAGCTCCTACAATGAGCAGTTCTTC. This sequence encodes CASSLAGVSSYNEQFF.

This clone was picked up one time. The chain links TRBV25-1 to TRBJ2-7, with D possibly TRBD1 on 5 matching bases. The CDR3 covers 14 residues. V lost 2 bases, J lost 6 bases, and 14 bases lay in between. Per the germline V gene, CDR1 is MGHDK and CDR2 is SYGVNS. CDR3 bases: TGTGCCAGCAGTGAACGAGGCAGGGTGGTCGAGCAGTACTTC. It translates to CASSERGRVVEQYF.

The rearrangement joins TRBV6-5 to TRBJ2-1, with D unclear. V lost 0 bases and J 6 bases, leaving 6 bases between the germline ends. The CDR3 loop spans 13 amino acids. Per the germline V gene, CDR1 is MNHEY and CDR2 is SVGAGI. CDR3 amino acids: CASSYSRSNEQFF. CDR3 nucleotides: TGTGCCAGCAGTTACTCGAGGAGCAATGAGCAGTTCTTC.

The V call is TRBV4-3, the J call TRBJ2-1, with D uncertain. Germline V gene data show CDR1 as LGHNA and CDR2 as YSLEER. V lost 1 base and J 1 base, leaving 11 bases between the germline ends. The CDR3 has 16 residues. CDR3 amino acids: CASSQVIRFSYNEQFF. The CDR3 DNA reads TGCGCCAGCAGCCAAGTAATACGGTTTTCCTACAATGAGCAGTTCTTC.

The chain employs TRBV10-2 and TRBJ2-5; possibly TRBD2 for D (5 bases). Trimming stripped 1 base from V and 2 bases from J, with 20 bases between. Germline CDR1 reads WSHSY; CDR2 reads SAAADI. The CDR3 is 18 residues long. The CDR3 nucleotides are TGCGCCAGCAGTGAGTTGGGTCGCTTCGGGGAGCCTCAAGAGACCCAGTACTTC. This sequence encodes CASSELGRFGEPQETQYF.

This chain joins TRBV7-2 and TRBJ2-7; 8 bases agree with TRBD2. Per the germline V gene, CDR1 is SGHTA and CDR2 is FQGNSA. The CDR3 sequence is 18 residues long. The trim removed 1 base at V and 2 bases at J, leaving 13 bases unmatched. CDR3 bases: TGTGCCAGCAGCTTAGTAAGTTTTGGCGGGAGGCGTACCTACGAGCAGTACTTC. This sequence encodes CASSLVSFGGRRTYEQYF.